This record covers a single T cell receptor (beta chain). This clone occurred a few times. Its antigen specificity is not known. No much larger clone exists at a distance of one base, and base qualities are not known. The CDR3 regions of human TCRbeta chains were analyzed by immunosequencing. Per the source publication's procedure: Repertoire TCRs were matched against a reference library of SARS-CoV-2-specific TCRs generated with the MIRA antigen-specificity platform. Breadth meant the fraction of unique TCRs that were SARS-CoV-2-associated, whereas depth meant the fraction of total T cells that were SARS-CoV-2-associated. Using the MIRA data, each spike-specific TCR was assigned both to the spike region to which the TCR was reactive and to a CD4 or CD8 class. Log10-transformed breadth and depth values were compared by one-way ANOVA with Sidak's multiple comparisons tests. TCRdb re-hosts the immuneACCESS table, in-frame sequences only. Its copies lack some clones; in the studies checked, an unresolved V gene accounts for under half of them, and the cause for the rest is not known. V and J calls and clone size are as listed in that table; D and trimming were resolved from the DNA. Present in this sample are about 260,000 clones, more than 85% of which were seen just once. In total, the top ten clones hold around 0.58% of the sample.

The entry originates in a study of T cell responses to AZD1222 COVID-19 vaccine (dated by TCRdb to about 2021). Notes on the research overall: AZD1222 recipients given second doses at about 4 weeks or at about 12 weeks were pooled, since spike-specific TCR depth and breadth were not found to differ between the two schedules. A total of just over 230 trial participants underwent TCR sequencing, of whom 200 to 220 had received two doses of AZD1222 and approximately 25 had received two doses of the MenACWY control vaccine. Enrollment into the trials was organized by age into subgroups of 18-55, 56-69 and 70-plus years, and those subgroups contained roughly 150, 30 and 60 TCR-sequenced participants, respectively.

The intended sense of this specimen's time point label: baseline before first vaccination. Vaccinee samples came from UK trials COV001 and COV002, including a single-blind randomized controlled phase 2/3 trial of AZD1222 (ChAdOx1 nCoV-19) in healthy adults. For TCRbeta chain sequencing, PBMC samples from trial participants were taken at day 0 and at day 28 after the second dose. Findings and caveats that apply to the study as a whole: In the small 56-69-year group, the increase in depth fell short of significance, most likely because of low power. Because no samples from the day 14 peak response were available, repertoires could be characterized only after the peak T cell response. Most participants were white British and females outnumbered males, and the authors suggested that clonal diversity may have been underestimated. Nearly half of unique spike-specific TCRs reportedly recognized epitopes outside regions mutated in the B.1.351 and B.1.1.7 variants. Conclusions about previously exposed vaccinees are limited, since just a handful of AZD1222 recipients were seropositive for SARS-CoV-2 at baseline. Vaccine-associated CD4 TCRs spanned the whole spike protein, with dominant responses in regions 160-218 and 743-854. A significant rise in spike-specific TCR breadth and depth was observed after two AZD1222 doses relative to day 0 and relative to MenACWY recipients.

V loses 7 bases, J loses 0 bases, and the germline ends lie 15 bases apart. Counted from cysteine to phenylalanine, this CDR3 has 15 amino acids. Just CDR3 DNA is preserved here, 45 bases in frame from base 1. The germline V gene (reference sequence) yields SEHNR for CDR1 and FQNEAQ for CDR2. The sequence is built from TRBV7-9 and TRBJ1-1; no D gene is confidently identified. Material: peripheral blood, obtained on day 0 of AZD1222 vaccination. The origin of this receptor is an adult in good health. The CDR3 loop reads CASKAKQRLNTEAFF. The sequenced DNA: TGTGCCAGCAAGGCAAAACAGCGATTGAACACTGAAGCTTTCTTT.